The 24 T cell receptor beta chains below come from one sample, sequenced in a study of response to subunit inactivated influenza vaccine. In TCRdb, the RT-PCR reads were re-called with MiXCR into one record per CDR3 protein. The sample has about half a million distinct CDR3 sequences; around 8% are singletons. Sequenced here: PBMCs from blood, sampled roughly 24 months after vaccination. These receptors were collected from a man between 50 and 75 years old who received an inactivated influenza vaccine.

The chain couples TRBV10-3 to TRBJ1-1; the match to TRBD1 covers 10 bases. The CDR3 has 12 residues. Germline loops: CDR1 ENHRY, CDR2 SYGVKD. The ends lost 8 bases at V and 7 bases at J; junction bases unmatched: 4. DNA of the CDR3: TGTGCCATCGGACAGGGGGATGGTGAAGCTTTCTTT. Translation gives CAIGQGDGEAFF.

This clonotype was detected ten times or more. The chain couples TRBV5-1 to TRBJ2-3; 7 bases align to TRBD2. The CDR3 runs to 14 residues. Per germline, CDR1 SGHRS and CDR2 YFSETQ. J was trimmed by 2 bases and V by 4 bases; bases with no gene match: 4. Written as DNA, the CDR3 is TGCGCCAGCAGCCCGGGAGGAACCACAGATACGCAGTATTTT. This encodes CASSPGGTTDTQYF.

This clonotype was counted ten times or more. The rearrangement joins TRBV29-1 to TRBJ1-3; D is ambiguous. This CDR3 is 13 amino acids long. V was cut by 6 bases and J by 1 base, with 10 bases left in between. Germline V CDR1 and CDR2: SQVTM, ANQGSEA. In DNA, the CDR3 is TGCAGCGTGATTACAGTTTCTGGAAACACCATATATTTT. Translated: CSVITVSGNTIYF.

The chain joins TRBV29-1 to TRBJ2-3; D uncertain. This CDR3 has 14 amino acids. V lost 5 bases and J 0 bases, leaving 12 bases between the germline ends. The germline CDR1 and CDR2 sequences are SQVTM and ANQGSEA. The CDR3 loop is CSVIDDGSTDTQYF. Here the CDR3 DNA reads TGCAGCGTTATCGATGACGGAAGCACAGATACGCAGTATTTT.

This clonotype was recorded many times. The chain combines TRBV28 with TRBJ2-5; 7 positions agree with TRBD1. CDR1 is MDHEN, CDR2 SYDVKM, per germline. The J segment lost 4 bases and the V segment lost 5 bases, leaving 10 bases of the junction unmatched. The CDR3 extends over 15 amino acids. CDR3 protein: CASSPTGDMRETQYF. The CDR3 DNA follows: TGTGCCAGCAGTCCAACAGGGGATATGAGAGAGACCCAGTACTTC.

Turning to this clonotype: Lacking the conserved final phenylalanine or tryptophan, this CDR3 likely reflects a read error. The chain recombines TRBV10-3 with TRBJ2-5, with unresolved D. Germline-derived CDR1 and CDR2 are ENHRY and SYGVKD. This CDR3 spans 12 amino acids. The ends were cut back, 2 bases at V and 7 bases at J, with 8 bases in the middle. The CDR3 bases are TGTGCCATCAGTGAGGATCTAAGGACCCAGTACCTC. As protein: CAISEDLRTQYL.

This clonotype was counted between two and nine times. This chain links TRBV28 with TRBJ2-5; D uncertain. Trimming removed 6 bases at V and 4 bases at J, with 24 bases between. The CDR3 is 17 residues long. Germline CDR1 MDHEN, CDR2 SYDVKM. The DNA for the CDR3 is TGTGCCAGCAGCCTTATCTTTGGATCCCGGAGAGGAGAGACCCAGTACTTC. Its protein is CASSLIFGSRRGETQYF.

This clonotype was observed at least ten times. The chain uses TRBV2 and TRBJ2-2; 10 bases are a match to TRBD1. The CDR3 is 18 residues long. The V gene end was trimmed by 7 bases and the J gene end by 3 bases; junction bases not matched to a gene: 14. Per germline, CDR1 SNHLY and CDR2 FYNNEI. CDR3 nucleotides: TGTGCCAGCACTAGCGGACTATGGGACAGGGGATACACCGGGGAGCTGTTTTTT. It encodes CASTSGLWDRGYTGELFF.

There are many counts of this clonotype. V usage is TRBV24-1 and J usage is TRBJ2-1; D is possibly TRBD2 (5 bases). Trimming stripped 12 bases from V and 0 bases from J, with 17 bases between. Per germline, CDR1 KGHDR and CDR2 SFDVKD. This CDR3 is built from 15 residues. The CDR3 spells CAVQRVGSSYNEQFF. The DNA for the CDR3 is TGTGCCGTTCAGAGAGTGGGGAGCTCCTACAATGAGCAGTTCTTC.

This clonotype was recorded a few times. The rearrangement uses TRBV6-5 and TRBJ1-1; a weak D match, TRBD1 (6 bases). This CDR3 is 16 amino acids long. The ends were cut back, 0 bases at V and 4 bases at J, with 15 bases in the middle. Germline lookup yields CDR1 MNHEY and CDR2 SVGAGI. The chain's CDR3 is CASSYSIGGAGTEAFF. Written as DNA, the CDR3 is TGTGCCAGCAGTTACTCGATTGGGGGCGCGGGCACTGAAGCTTTCTTT.

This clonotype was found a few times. The CDR3 nucleotides read TGTGCCAGCAGCCGGGATCCTGGATTGTATCAGCCCCAGCATTTT. Protein product: CASSRDPGLYQPQHF. J is TRBJ1-5 and V is TRBV7-2; D not certain. The CDR3 totals 15 residues. Germline CDR1 reads SGHTA; CDR2 reads FQGNSA. V gave up 5 bases and J gave up 5 bases, with 16 bases separating them.

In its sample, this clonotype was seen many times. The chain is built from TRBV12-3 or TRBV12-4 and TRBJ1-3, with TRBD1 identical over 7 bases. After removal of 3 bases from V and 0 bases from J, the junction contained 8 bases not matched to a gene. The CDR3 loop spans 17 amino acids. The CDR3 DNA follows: TGTGCCAGCAGTTTCGGGCCGGACAGGAACTCTGGAAACACCATATATTTT. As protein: CASSFGPDRNSGNTIYF.

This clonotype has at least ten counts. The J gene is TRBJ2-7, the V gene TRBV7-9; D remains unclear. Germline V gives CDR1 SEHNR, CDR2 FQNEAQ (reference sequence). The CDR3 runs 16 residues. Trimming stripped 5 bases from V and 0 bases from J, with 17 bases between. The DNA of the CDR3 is TGTGCCAGCAGCCCAAAGTCGGTCGAGAGCTCCTACGAGCAGTACTTC. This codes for CASSPKSVESSYEQYF.

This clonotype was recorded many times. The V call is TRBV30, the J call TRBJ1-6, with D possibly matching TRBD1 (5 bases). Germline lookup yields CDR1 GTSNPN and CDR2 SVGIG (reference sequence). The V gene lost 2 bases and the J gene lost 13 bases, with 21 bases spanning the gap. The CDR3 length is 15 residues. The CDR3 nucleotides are TGTGCCTGGAGTATTAATGGGCGACAGAGAATGCCCCTCCACTTT. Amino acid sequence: CAWSINGRQRMPLHF.

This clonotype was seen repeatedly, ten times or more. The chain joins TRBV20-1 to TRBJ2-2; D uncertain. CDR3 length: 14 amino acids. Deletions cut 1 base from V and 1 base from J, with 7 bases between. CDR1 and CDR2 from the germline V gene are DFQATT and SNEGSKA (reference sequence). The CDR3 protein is CSARGPLNTGELFF. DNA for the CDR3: TGCAGTGCTAGAGGACCCCTGAACACCGGGGAGCTGTTTTTT.

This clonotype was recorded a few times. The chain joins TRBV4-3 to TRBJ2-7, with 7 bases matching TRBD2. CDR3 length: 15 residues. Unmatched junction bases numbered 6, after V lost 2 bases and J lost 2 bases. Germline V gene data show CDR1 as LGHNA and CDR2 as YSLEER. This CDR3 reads CASSQLAVGAYEQYF. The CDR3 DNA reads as TGCGCCAGCAGCCAACTAGCGGTAGGAGCCTACGAGCAGTACTTC.

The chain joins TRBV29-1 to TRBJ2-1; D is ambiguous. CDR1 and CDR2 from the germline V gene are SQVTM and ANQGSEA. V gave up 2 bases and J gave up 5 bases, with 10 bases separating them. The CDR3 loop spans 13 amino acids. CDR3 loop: CSVENPPHNEQFF. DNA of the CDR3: TGCAGCGTTGAAAACCCCCCGCACAATGAGCAGTTCTTC.

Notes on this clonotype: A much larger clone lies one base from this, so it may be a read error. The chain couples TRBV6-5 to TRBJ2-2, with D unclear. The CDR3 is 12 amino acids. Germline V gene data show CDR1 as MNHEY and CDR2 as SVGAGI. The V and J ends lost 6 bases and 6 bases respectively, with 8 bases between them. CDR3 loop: CASSSYPGELFF. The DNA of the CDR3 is TGTGCCAGCAGCTCGTACCCCGGGGAGCTGTTTTTT.

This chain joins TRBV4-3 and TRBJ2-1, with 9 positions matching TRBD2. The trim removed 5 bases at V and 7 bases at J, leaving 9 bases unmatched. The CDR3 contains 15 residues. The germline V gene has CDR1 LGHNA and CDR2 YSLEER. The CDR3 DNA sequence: TGCGCCAGCAGCTCACGTTTAGCGGGGGCAAATGAGCAGTTCTTC. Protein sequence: CASSSRLAGANEQFF.

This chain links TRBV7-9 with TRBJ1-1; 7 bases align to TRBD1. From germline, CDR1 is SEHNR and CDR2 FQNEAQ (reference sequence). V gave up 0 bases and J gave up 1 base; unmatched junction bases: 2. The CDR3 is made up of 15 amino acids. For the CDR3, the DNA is TGTGCCAGCAGCTTAGCGAGACAGGGGAACACTGAAGCTTTCTTT. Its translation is CASSLARQGNTEAFF. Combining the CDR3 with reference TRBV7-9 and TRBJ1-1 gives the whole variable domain DTGVSQNPRHKITKRGQNVTFRCDPISEHNRLYWYRQTLGQGPEFLTYFQNEAQLEKSRLLSDRFSAERPKGSFSTLEIQRTEQGDSAMYLCASSLARQGNTEAFFGQGTRLTVV.

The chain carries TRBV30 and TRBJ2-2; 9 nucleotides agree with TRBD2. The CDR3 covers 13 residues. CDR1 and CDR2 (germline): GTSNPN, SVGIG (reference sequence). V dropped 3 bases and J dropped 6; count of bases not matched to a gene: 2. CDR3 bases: TGTGCCTGGAGGGGACTAGCTGCCGGGGAGCTGTTTTTT. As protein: CAWRGLAAGELFF. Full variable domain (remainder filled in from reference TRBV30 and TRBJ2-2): SQTIHQWPATLVQPVGSPLSLECTVEGTSNPNLYWYRQAAGRGLQLLFYSVGIGQISSEVPQNLSASRPQDRQFILSSKKLLLSDSGFYLCAWRGLAAGELFFGEGSRLTVL.

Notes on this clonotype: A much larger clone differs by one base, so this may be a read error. The CDR3 is CASTLYGGSSYNEQFF. The CDR3 nucleotides read TGTGCCAGCACCCTTTACGGCGGGAGCTCCTACAATGAGCAGTTCTTC. V is TRBV27 and J is TRBJ2-1; 7 bases align to TRBD2. The V gene's germline CDR1 is MNHEY and CDR2 SMNVEV (reference sequence). The CDR3 totals 16 residues. V lost 7 bases and J lost 0; bases outside the gene matches: 9.

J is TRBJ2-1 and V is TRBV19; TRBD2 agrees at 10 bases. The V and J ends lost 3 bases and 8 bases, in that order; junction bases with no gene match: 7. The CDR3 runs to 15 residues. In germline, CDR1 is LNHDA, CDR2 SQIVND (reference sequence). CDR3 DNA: TGTGCCAGTAGTATTCCCAGCGGGAGGGCCTATGAGCAGTTCTTC. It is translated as CASSIPSGRAYEQFF.

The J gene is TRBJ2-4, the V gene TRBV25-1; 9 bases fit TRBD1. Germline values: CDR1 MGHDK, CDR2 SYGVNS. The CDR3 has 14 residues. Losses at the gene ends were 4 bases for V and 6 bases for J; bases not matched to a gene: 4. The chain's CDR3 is CASSGGQGINIQYF. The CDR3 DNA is TGTGCCAGCAGTGGGGGACAGGGCATAAACATTCAGTACTTC.